These 13 T cell receptor beta chains were all obtained from the same sample, sequenced in a study of T cell repertoires in cytomegalovirus infection. TCRdb called the reads again in MiXCR, with one record for every CDR3 protein. The table lists 800,000 to 950,000 distinct CDR3 sequences, about 30% of them singletons. These TCRs are of unknown antigen specificity. The material was cultured CD8+ T cells from PBMCs, obtained from culture after CMV antigen stimulation. These receptors were obtained from a human donor in good health (CMV status not recorded). Some clones in this sample may be carry-over from other donors' samples.

This rearrangement joins TRBV4-1 to TRBJ1-5; D not resolved. V was pared by 0 bases and J by 4 bases, with 10 bases between. Germline V lookup: CDR1 MGHRA, CDR2 YSYEKL. This CDR3 has 15 residues. CDR3 sequence reads: CASSQDKGLNQPQHF. CDR3 DNA: TGCGCCAGCAGCCAAGATAAAGGGTTGAATCAGCCCCAGCATTTT.

The chain uses TRBV15 and TRBJ2-7; D uncertain. Germline assignment: CDR1 LNHNV and CDR2 YYDKDF (reference sequence). The CDR3 loop spans 14 amino acids. V was pared by 0 bases and J by 3 bases, with 9 bases between. In DNA, the CDR3 is TGTGCCACCAGCAGAGATCCGGGCGACTACGAGCAGTACGTC. It encodes CATSRDPGDYEQYV.

This clonotype was seen many times. The rearrangement uses TRBV7-8 and TRBJ1-2; D is perhaps TRBD1 (5 bases). Germline loops: CDR1 SGHVS, CDR2 FQNEAQ. V was clipped by 4 bases and J by 5 bases, with 11 bases between them. This CDR3 comprises 13 residues. CDR3 DNA: TGTGCCAGCAGCTCATCGGGACGGTATGGCTACACCTTC. This gives the protein CASSSSGRYGYTF.

The table lists this clonotype with a few counts. The CDR3 region is CASSYAGLYGYTF. Here the CDR3 DNA reads TGTGCCAGCAGTTACGCGGGGTTGTATGGCTACACCTTC. V usage is TRBV6-5 and J usage is TRBJ1-2; D uncertain. The CDR3 sequence is 13 residues long. The germline V and J ends were trimmed by 2 bases and 5 bases, with 9 bases remaining between them. The germline V gene has CDR1 MNHEY and CDR2 SVGAGI.

The chain recombines TRBV28 with TRBJ1-2; no definite D call. The CDR3 covers 14 residues. The germline CDR1 and CDR2 sequences are MDHEN and SYDVKM. V was shortened by 4 bases and J by 2 bases, with 11 bases between the two germline ends. CDR3: CASSWNARNYGYTF. The CDR3 region has the DNA TGTGCCAGCAGTTGGAATGCGCGGAACTATGGCTACACCTTC.

The rearrangement uses TRBV6-5 and TRBJ1-2; D ambiguous. V lost 2 bases to trimming and J lost 8 bases, with 15 bases between them. Germline CDR1 is MNHEY and CDR2 is SVGAGI. There are 14 residues in the CDR3. CDR3 region: CASSYGPGTIGYTF. In nucleotides, the CDR3 is TGTGCCAGCAGTTACGGGCCAGGAACTATCGGCTACACCTTC.

This clonotype was observed at least ten times. The gene calls are TRBV7-2 and TRBJ2-3; 8 nucleotides line up with TRBD2. Germline values: CDR1 SGHTA, CDR2 FQGNSA. The trim removed 3 bases at V and 2 bases at J, leaving 4 bases unmatched. The CDR3 runs to 15 residues. The CDR3 loop reads CASSFLAGNTDTQYF. In DNA, the CDR3 is TGTGCCAGCAGCTTTCTAGCGGGCAACACAGATACGCAGTATTTT.

This clonotype showed up just a few times. This chain joins TRBV2 and TRBJ2-5; a weak D match, TRBD1 (6 bases). Germline V CDR1 and CDR2: SNHLY, FYNNEI. The CDR3 totals 15 residues. V was pared by 2 bases and J by 0 bases, with 10 bases between. In DNA, the CDR3 is TGTGCCAGCAGTGAATTCTACAGGGACCAAGAGACCCAGTACTTC. Translation gives CASSEFYRDQETQYF.

The chain employs TRBV3-1 and TRBJ2-2; D is perhaps TRBD2 (7 bases). The V end lost 8 bases, the J end lost 6 bases, and 13 bases lay between the germline ends. CDR3 length equals 13 residues. CDR1 and CDR2 from the germline V gene are LGHDT and YNNKEL (reference sequence). The CDR3 nucleotides read TGTGCCAGCGGGGGGGCCCCTCCCGGGGAGCTGTTTTTT. Translation: CASGGAPPGELFF.

J is TRBJ2-5 and V is TRBV7-2; no reliable D call. CDR3 size: 15 residues. V was clipped by 5 bases and J by 3 bases, with 16 bases between them. Germline lookup yields CDR1 SGHTA and CDR2 FQGNSA. The CDR3 here is CASSHFITPKETQYF. CDR3 DNA: TGTGCCAGCAGCCATTTCATTACCCCAAAAGAGACCCAGTACTTC.

A remark on this clonotype: Sequence at one end of the junction differs from germline and may be a read error. The chain has TRBV28 and TRBJ2-1, with 9 positions matching TRBD1. Germline loops: CDR1 MDHEN, CDR2 SYDVKM. The CDR3 has 14 residues. CDR3 DNA sequence: TGTGCCAGCAGCGCCGGGACAGGGTTATATGATCAGTTCTTC. Translation gives CASSAGTGLYDQFF.

This rearrangement joins TRBV7-4 to TRBJ2-7, with D possibly matching TRBD1 (6 bases). Trimming cost V 5 bases and J 0 bases, with 11 bases left between them. Germline V gives CDR1 SGHVT, CDR2 SQSDAQ. The CDR3 loop spans 14 amino acids. The CDR3 DNA reads as TGTGCCAGCAGCCGGACAGATGACTCCTACGAGCAGTACGTC. Its protein product is CASSRTDDSYEQYV.

V usage is TRBV27 and J usage is TRBJ2-2; D tentatively reads TRBD1 or TRBD2 (5 bases each). Trimming left V 8 bases short and J 4 bases short, with 14 bases between. Germline values: CDR1 MNHEY, CDR2 SMNVEV (reference sequence). The CDR3 loop spans 14 amino acids. The CDR3 spells CASGTPGSTGELFF. The CDR3 region has the DNA TGTGCCAGCGGGACCCCGGGGAGCACCGGGGAGCTGTTTTTT.